This T cell receptor (beta chain) is drawn from a study of early T cells in non-severe SARS-CoV-2 infection. Study overall: The sequenced material was bulk RNA from unsorted whole blood, and its chains were unpaired.

In regard to this clonotype: Its specificity is unknown.

Study-wide points: Clonotype matching in VDJdb favored anti-spike CD8 responses and did not capture private and CD4 specificities.

Individual cDNA molecules received unique molecular identifiers. TCRdb re-derived calls from the 5' RACE reads in MiXCR, one entry per CDR3 protein. Of about 28,000 distinct CDR3 sequences listed, about 5.3% are singletons. Germline V lookup: CDR1 LNHDA, CDR2 SQIVND (reference sequence). There are 15 residues in the CDR3. Trimming left V 3 bases short and J 6 bases short, with 12 bases between. Sequenced: whole blood. This sequence joins TRBV19 and TRBJ1-6; TRBD1 might be the D (6 bases). The sequence was collected from an adult who was a healthcare worker with PCR-confirmed SARS-CoV-2 infection or an uninfected control (not recorded which). The CDR3 region has the DNA TGTGCCAGTAGTATGGAACAGGGTGGTAATTCACCCCTCCACTTT. Translated, it gives CASSMEQGGNSPLHF.